Sequencing of this TCR beta chain was carried out in a study of T cell responses to AZD1222 COVID-19 vaccine. In the case of this clone: What it binds is unknown.

This CDR3 spans 14 amino acids. The germline V gene has CDR1 SGHRS and CDR2 YFSETQ. Between the trimmed V and J ends, which lost 3 bases and 0 bases, there was a span of 6 bases. Sequencing used immunoSEQ multiplex PCR; TCRdb keeps in-frame clones, though not all of them. The sample lists around 180,000 clones, around 90% seen once, with roughly 6% in the top ten. The study's findings and limits: Repertoire collection took place solely once the T cell response had peaked. The donor cohort was predominantly white British with a female majority, and clonal diversity may have been underestimated. Two AZD1222 doses significantly raised spike-specific TCR breadth and depth over controls. Of spike-specific TCRs, nearly half reportedly target regions left unmutated in variants.

The sequencing here drew on peripheral blood, taken on day 0 of AZD1222 vaccination. This TCR was sampled from an adult in good health. This chain uses TRBV5-1 with TRBJ2-2; D gene uncertain. CDR3 in DNA: TGCGCCAGCAGCTCCGGATCGAACACCGGGGAGCTGTTTTTT. Translated: CASSSGSNTGELFF.